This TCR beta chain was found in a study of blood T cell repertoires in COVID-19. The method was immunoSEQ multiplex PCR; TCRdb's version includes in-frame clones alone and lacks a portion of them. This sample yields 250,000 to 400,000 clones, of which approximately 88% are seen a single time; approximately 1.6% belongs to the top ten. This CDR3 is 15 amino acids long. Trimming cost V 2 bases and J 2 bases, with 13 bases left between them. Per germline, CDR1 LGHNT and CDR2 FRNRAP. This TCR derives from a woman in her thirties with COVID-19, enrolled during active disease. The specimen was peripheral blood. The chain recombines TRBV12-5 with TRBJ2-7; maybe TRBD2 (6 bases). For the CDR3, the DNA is TGTGCTAGTGGTTTGCCAAACGGCGGGGCCTACGAGCAGTACTTC. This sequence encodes CASGLPNGGAYEQYF.